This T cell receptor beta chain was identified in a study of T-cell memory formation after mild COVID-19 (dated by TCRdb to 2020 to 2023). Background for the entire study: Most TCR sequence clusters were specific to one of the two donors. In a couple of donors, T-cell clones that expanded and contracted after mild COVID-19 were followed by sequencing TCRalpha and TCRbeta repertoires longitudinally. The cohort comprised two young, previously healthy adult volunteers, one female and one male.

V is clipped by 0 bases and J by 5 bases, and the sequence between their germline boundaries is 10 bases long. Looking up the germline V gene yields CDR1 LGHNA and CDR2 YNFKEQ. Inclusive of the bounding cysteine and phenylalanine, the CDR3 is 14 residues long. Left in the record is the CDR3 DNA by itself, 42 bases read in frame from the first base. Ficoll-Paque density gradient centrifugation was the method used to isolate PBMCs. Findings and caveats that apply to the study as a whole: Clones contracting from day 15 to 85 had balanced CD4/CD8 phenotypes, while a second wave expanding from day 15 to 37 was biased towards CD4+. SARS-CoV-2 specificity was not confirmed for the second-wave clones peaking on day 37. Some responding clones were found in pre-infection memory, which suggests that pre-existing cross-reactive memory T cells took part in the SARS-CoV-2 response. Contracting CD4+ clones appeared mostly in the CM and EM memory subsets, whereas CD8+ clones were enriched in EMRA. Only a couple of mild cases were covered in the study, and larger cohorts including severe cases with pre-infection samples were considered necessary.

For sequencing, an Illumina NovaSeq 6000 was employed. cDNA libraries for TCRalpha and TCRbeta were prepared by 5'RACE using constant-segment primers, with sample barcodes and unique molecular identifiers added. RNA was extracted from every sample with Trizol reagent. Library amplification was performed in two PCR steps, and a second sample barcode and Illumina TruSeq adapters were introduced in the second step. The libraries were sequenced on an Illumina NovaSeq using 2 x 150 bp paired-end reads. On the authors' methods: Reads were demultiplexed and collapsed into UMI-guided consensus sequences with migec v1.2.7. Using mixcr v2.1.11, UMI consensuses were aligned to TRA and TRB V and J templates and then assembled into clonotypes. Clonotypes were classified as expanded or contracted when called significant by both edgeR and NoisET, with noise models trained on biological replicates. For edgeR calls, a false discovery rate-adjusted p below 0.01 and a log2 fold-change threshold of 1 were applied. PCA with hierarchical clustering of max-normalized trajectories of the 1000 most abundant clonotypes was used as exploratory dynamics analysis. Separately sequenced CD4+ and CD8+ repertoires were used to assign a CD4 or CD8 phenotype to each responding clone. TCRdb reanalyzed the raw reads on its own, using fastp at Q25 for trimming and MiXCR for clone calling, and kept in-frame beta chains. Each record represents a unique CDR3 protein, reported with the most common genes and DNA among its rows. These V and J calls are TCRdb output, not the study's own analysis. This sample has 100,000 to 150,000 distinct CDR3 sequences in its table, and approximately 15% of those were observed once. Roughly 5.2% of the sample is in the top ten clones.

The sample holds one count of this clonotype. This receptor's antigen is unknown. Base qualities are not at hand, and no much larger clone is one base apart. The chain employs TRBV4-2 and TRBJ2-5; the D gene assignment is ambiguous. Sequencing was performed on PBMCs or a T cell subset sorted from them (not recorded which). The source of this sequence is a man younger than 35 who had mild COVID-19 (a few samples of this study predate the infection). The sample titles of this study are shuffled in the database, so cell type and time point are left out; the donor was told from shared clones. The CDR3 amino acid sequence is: CASSQDLSPETQYF. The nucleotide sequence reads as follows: TGTGCCAGCAGCCAAGACTTATCTCCGGAGACCCAGTACTTC.